These 8 T cell receptor beta chains were all obtained from the same sample, sequenced in a study of blood T cell repertoires in COVID-19. Some clones are missing from TCRdb's copy, which holds only in-frame ones; the method was immunoSEQ multiplex PCR. The sample has about 400,000 clones, about 90% seen once; the top ten hold about 1.7%. Sequences were obtained from PBMCs or T cells enriched from blood (not recorded which). These receptors came from a woman aged 30 to 39 who had recovered from COVID-19.

For this clone: The sample holds other DNA sequences that translate to the same CDR3. This chain connects TRBV6-2 or TRBV6-3 to TRBJ1-4; 7 bases line up with TRBD1. This CDR3 is built from 14 residues. Germline CDR1 is MNHEY and CDR2 is SVGEGT. The V and J ends lost 5 bases and 2 bases, in that order; junction bases with no gene match: 2. CDR3 sequence reads: CASSRQGTNEKLFF. The CDR3, as DNA: TGTGCCAGCAGTAGACAGGGTACTAATGAAAAACTGTTTTTT.

The genes are TRBV7-9 and TRBJ1-5; 9 positions agree with TRBD1. The CDR3 loop spans 19 amino acids. Germline-derived CDR1 and CDR2 are SEHNR and FQNEAQ (reference sequence). The junction had 18 bases not matched to a gene; V was cut back by 0 bases and J by 9 bases. CDR3 residues: CASSLAGTGLLRGGGPQHF. Here the CDR3 DNA reads TGTGCCAGCAGCTTAGCGGGGACAGGGCTGCTTCGGGGAGGTGGGCCCCAGCATTTT.

There are a few counts of this clone. The gene calls are TRBV12-3 or TRBV12-4 and TRBJ1-3; no clear D. There are 13 residues in the CDR3. V lost 1 base to trimming and J lost 4 bases, with 5 bases between them. CDR3 sequence (DNA): TGTGCCAGCAGTTTAGGGGAGGGAAACACCATATATTTT. It translates to CASSLGEGNTIYF.

The gene calls are TRBV5-4 and TRBJ1-1, with a weak D call TRBD1 (5 bases). Per germline, CDR1 SGHNT and CDR2 YYREEE (reference sequence). The length of the CDR3 is 14 residues. Between the trimmed V and J ends, which lost 3 bases and 5 bases, there was a span of 14 bases. The CDR3 protein is CASSWTRGGTEAFF. The CDR3 DNA reads TGTGCCAGCAGCTGGACTAGGGGAGGGACTGAAGCTTTCTTT.

This chain links TRBV27 with TRBJ2-7; tentative D call: TRBD1 (6 bases). Trimming pared 3 bases from V and 3 bases from J, leaving 18 bases between. This CDR3 spans 16 amino acids. Germline V gene data show CDR1 as MNHEY and CDR2 as SMNVEV (reference sequence). The CDR3 sequence is CASSFHRDKGDYEQYF. Written as DNA, the CDR3 is TGTGCCAGCAGTTTCCACCGGGACAAGGGGGACTACGAGCAGTACTTC.

The J gene is TRBJ2-7, the V gene TRBV7-2, with unresolved D. Germline loops: CDR1 SGHTA, CDR2 FQGNSA. Deletions cut 3 bases from V and 0 bases from J, with 12 bases between. There are 15 residues in the CDR3. This CDR3 reads CASSLTSTVSYEQYF. In nucleotides, the CDR3 is TGTGCCAGCAGCTTGACTTCCACCGTCTCCTACGAGCAGTACTTC.

The V call is TRBV9, the J call TRBJ1-6; 11 nucleotides align to TRBD1. Trimming took 2 bases from V and 7 from J; bases not matched to a gene: 5. Germline V lookup: CDR1 SGDLS, CDR2 YYNGEE. The CDR3 runs to 16 residues. This CDR3 reads CASSVGQGAPNSPLHF. CDR3 sequence (DNA): TGTGCCAGCAGCGTTGGACAGGGGGCCCCGAATTCACCCCTCCACTTT.

The CDR3 sequence: CASSVDIPTLYEQYF. CDR3 nucleotides: TGCGCCAGCAGCGTAGACATACCGACCCTCTACGAGCAGTACTTC. This chain connects TRBV5-1 to TRBJ2-7; no definite D call. The CDR3 runs 15 residues. The germline CDR1 and CDR2 sequences are SGHRS and YFSETQ. V lost 4 bases to trimming and J lost 3 bases, with 17 bases between them.